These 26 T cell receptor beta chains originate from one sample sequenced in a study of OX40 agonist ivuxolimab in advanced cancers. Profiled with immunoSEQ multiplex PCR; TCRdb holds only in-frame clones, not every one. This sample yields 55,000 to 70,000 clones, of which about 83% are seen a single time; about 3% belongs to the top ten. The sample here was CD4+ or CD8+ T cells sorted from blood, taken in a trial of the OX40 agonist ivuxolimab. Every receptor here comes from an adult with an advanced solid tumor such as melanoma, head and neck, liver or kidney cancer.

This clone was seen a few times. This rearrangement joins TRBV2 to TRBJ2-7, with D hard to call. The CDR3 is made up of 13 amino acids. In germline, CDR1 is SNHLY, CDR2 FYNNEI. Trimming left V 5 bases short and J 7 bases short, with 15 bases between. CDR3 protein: CASSSGPIKEQYF. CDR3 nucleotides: TGTGCCAGCAGTTCCGGACCGATAAAGGAGCAGTACTTC.

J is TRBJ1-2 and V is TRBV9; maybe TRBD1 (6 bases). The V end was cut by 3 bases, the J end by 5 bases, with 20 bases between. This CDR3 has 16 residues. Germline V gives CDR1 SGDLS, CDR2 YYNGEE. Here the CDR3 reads CASSAHGAGVGYGYTF. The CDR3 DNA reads TGTGCCAGCAGCGCCCATGGGGCAGGGGTAGGGTATGGCTACACCTTC. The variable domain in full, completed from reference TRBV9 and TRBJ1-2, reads DSGVTQTPKHLITATGQRVTLRCSPRSGDLSVYWYQQSLDQGLQFLIQYYNGEERAKGNILERFSAQQFPDLHSELNLSSLELGDSALYFCASSAHGAGVGYGYTFGSGTRLTVV.

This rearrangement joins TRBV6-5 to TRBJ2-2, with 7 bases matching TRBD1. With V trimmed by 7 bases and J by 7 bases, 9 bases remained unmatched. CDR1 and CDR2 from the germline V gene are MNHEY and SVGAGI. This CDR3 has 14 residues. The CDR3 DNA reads TGTGCCAGCACTCCCGACAGGGTAGTCGGGGAGCTGTTTTTT. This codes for CASTPDRVVGELFF.

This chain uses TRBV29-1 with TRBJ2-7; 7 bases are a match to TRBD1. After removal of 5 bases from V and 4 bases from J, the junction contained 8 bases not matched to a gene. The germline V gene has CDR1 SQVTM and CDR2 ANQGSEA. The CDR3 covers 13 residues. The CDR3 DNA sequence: TGCAGCGTTCAGGGACAGCCAATTTACGAGCAGTACTTC. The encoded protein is CSVQGQPIYEQYF.

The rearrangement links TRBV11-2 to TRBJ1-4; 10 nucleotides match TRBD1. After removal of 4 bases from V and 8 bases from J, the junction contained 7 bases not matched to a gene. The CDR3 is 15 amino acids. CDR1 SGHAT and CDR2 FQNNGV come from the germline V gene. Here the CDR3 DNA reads TGTGCCAGCAGCTCATGGACAGGGGGTGGGGAAAAACTGTTTTTT. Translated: CASSSWTGGGEKLFF.

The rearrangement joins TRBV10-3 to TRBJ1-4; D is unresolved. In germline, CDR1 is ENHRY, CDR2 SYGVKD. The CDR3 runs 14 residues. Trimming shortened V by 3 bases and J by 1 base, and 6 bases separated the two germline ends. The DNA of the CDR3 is TGTGCCATCAGTGACGGGGTAACTAATGAAAAACTGTTTTTT. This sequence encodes CAISDGVTNEKLFF.

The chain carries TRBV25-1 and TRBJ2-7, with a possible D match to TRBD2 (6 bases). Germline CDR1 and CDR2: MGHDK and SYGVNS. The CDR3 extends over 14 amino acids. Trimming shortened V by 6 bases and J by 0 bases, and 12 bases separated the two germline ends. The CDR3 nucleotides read TGTGCCAGCAGGGAAGGCGGGGACTCCTACGAGCAGTACTTC. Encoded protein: CASREGGDSYEQYF.

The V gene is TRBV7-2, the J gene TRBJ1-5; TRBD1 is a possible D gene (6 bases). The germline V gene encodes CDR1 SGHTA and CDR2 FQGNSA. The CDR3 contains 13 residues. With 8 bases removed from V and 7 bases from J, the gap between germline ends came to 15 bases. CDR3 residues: CASALGGLQPQHF. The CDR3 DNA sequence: TGTGCCAGCGCATTGGGGGGGCTCCAGCCCCAGCATTTT.

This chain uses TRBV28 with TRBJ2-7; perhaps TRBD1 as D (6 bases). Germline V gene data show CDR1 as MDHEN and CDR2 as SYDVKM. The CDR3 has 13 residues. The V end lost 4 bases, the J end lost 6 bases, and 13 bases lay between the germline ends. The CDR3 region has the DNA TGTGCCAGCAGTTGGACAGCCCCGGCCGAGCAGTACTTC. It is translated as CASSWTAPAEQYF.

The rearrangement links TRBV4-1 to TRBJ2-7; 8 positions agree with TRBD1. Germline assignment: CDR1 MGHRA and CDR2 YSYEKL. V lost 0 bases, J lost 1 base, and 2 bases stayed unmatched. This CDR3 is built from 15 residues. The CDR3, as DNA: TGCGCCAGCAGCCAAGACTGGACAGGGTCCTACGAGCAGTACTTC. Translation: CASSQDWTGSYEQYF.

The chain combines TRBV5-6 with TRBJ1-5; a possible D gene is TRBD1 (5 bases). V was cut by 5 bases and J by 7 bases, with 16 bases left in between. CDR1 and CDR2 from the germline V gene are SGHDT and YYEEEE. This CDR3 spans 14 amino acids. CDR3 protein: CASSLRDSFQPQHF. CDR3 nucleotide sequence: TGTGCCAGCAGTCTCCGAGACAGTTTCCAGCCCCAGCATTTT.

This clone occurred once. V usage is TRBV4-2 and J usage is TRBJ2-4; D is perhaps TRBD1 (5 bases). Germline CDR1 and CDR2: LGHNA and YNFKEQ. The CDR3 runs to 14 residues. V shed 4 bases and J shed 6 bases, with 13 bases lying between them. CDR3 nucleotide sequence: TGTGCCAGCAGCCCGACAGTGTTAGGAAACATTCAGTACTTC. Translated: CASSPTVLGNIQYF.

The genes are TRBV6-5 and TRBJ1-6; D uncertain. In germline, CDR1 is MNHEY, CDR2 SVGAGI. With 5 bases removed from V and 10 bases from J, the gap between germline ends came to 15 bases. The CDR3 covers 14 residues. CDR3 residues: CASSAALRESPLHF. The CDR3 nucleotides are TGTGCCAGCAGTGCCGCGCTCCGGGAGTCACCCCTCCACTTT.

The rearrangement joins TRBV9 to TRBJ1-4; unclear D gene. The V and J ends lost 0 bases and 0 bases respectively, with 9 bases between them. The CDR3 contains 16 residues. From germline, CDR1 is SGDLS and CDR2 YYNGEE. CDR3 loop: CASSVGRQTTNEKLFF. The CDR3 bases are TGTGCCAGCAGCGTAGGACGGCAAACAACTAATGAAAAACTGTTTTTT.

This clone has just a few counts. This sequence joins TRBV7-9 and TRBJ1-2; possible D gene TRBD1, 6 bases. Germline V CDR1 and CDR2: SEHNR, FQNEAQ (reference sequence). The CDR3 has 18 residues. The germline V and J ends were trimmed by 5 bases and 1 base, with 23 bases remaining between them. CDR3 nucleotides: TGTGCCAGCAGCCCCAAGCAGACAGGAACTTCACTTAACTATGGCTACACCTTC. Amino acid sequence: CASSPKQTGTSLNYGYTF. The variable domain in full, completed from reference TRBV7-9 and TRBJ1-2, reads DTGVSQNPRHKITKRGQNVTFRCDPISEHNRLYWYRQTLGQGPEFLTYFQNEAQLEKSRLLSDRFSAERPKGSFSTLEIQRTEQGDSAMYLCASSPKQTGTSLNYGYTFGSGTRLTVV.

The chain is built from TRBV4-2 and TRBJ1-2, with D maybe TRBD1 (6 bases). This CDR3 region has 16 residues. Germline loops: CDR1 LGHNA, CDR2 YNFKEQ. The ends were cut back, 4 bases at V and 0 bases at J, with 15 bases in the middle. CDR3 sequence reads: CASSPTGTSTNYGYTF. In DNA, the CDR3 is TGTGCCAGCAGCCCAACCGGGACATCAACTAACTATGGCTACACCTTC.

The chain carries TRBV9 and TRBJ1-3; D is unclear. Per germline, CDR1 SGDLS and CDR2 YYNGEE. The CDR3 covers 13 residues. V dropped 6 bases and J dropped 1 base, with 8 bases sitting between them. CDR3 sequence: CASTGLSGNTIYF. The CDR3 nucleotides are TGTGCCAGCACCGGGCTATCTGGAAACACCATATATTTT.

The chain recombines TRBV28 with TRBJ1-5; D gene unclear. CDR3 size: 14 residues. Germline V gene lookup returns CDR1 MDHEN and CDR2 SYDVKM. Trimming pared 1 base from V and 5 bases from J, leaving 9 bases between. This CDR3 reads CASSLSLGDQPQHF. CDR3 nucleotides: TGTGCCAGCAGTTTATCCCTAGGTGATCAGCCCCAGCATTTT.

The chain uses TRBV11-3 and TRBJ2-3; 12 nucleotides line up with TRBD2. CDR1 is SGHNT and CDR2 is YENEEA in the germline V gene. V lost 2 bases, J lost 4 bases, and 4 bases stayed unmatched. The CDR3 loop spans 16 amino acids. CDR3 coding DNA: TGTGCCAGCAGCTTATACGCTAGCGGGGGGGCAGATACGCAGTATTTT. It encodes CASSLYASGGADTQYF.

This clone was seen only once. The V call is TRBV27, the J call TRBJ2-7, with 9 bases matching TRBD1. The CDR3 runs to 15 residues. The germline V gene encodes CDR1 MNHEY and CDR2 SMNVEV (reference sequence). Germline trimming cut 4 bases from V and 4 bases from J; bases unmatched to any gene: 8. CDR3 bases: TGTGCCAGCAGTTCCCCGACAGGGGGGAGATACGAGCAGTACTTC. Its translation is CASSSPTGGRYEQYF.

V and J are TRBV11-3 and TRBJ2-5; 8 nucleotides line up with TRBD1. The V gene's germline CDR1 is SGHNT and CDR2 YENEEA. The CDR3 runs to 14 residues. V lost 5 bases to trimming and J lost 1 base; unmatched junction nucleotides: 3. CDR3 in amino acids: CASSMTGAQETQYF. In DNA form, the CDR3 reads TGTGCCAGCAGCATGACAGGGGCCCAAGAGACCCAGTACTTC.

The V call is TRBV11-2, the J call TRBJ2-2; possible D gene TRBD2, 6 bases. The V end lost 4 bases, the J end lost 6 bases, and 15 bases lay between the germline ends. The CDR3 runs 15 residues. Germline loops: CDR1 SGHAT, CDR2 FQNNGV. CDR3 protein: CASSSPRSSAGELFF. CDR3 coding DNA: TGTGCCAGCAGCTCCCCCCGCTCTAGCGCCGGGGAGCTGTTTTTT.

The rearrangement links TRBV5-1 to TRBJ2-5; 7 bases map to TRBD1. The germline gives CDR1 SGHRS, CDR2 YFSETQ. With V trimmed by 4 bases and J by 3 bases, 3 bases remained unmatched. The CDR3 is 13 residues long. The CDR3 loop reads CASSIDREETQYF. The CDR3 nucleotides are TGCGCCAGCAGCATCGACAGGGAAGAGACCCAGTACTTC.

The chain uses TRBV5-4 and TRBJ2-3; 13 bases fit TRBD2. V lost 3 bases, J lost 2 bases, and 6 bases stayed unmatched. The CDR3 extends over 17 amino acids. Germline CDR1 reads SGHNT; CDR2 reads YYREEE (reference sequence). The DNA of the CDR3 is TGTGCCAGCAGCTCTGGACTAGCGGGGGCCTCCACAGATACGCAGTATTTT. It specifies CASSSGLAGASTDTQYF. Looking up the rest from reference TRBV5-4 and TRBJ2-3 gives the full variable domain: ETGVTQSPTHLIKTRGQQVTLRCSSQSGHNTVSWYQQALGQGPQFIFQYYREEENGRGNFPPRFSGLQFPNYSSELNVNALELDDSALYLCASSSGLAGASTDTQYFGPGTRLTVL.

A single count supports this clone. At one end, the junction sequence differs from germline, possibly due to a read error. CDR3 residues: CASSFAGDGANVLTF. Written as DNA, the CDR3 is TGTGCTAGCAGCTTCGCGGGGGACGGGGCCAACGTCCTGACTTTC. This chain connects TRBV7-7 to TRBJ2-6; 7 bases agree with TRBD2. Germline-derived CDR1 and CDR2 are SSHAT and FNYEAQ (reference sequence). The CDR3 runs to 15 residues.

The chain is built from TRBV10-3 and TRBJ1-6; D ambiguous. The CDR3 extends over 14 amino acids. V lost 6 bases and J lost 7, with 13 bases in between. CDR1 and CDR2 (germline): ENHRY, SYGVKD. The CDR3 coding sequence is TGTGCCATCAGCCCGGCGGCGGAAAATTCACCCCTCCACTTT. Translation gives CAISPAAENSPLHF.